Detailed here is one TCR beta chain. Its antigen is undetermined. The data derive from a study of OX40 agonist ivuxolimab in advanced cancers. General study findings and limits: Certain nonresponders likewise exhibited a low normalized T-cell clonal expansion.

Assay: immunoSEQ multiplex PCR; the TCRdb copy retains only in-frame clones and omits some. Among about 49,000 clones, roughly 94% were seen once, and the ten largest hold 9.5% to 12%. Sampling of blood occurred at baseline, cycle 4 day 1, and cycle 7 day 1. J was trimmed by 4 bases and V by 10 bases; bases with no gene match: 8. CDR3 size: 13 residues. The rearrangement links TRBV5-3 to TRBJ2-7; 10 bases align to TRBD2. TRBV5-3 carries the ORF label, with uncertain function. The starting material was CD4+ or CD8+ T cells sorted from blood, obtained in a trial of the OX40 agonist ivuxolimab. This sequence originates from an adult with an advanced solid tumor such as melanoma, head and neck, liver or kidney cancer. The CDR3 region has the DNA TGTGCCCCCTGGGGTAGCGGGAGGTACGAGCAGTACTTC. It codes for CAPWGSGRYEQYF.